The T cell receptor (beta chain) under discussion was sequenced for a study of blood T cell repertoires in COVID-19. Per the study methods: Reference gene primers were amplified, and this amplification served to estimate nucleated cell counts. Clones were read by immunoSEQ multiplex PCR, and TCRdb kept only the in-frame ones, dropping some. The V and J calls and clone size come from that table; D and trimming were worked out from the DNA. The sample has under 250,000 clones, 90% seen once. The germline CDR1 and CDR2 sequences are MNHEY and SVGAGI. Trimming stripped 6 bases from V and 4 bases from J, with 15 bases between. The CDR3 loop spans 14 amino acids.

The sample taken for sequencing was peripheral blood. The gene calls are TRBV6-5 and TRBJ1-1; no firm D call. This TCR was recovered from a man aged 25 to 45 with COVID-19, enrolled during active disease. CDR3 in DNA: TGTGCCAGCAGGTCGACGGTCCGGGGCACTGAAGCTTTCTTT. Translating it yields CASRSTVRGTEAFF.